Below, 4 T cell receptor beta chains from the same sample are listed, as sequenced in a study of control samples from healthy donors and cancer patients. Generated by immunoSEQ multiplex PCR, the TCRdb table keeps only in-frame clones and is missing some. This table holds 160,000 or so clones, 80% to 95% found once. The sequenced sample was blood. Receptors originate from a woman in her twenties or thirties in good health.

CDR3 loop: CASSLRGVDTQYF. The DNA of the CDR3 is TGTGCCAGCAGCTTAAGGGGAGTGGATACGCAGTATTTT. The chain is built from TRBV11-3 and TRBJ2-3; TRBD1 or TRBD2 may be the D gene (5 bases each). The CDR3 totals 13 residues. CDR1 and CDR2 from the germline V gene are SGHNT and YENEEA. Between the trimmed V and J ends, which lost 2 bases and 6 bases, there was a span of 9 bases.

The V gene is TRBV3-1 (or the pseudogene TRBV3-2), the J gene TRBJ2-2; tentative D call: TRBD2 (5 bases). There are 13 residues in the CDR3. Trimming took off 1 base at V and 5 bases at J, with 5 bases between the two ends. Per germline, CDR1 LGHDT and CDR2 YNNKEL (reference sequence). The CDR3 DNA follows: TGTGCCAGCAGCCAAGGGAGGACCGGGGAGCTGTTTTTT. Its translation: CASSQGRTGELFF.

The chain uses TRBV6-5 and TRBJ2-1, with 8 bases fitting TRBD1. This CDR3 is built from 13 residues. In germline, CDR1 is MNHEY, CDR2 SVGAGI. Trimming took 6 bases from V and 6 from J; bases not matched to a gene: 4. CDR3 sequence reads: CASSLGQGNEQFF. The DNA of the CDR3 is TGTGCCAGCAGCCTAGGACAGGGCAATGAGCAGTTCTTC.

V and J are TRBV28 and TRBJ2-7; 7 bases fit TRBD2. The CDR3 runs 15 residues. V was clipped by 2 bases and J by 4 bases; unmatched bases: 8. The germline V gene has CDR1 MDHEN and CDR2 SYDVKM. The CDR3 sequence is CASSLVVGGPYEQYF. The CDR3 DNA follows: TGTGCCAGCAGTTTAGTTGTGGGAGGGCCATACGAGCAGTACTTC.